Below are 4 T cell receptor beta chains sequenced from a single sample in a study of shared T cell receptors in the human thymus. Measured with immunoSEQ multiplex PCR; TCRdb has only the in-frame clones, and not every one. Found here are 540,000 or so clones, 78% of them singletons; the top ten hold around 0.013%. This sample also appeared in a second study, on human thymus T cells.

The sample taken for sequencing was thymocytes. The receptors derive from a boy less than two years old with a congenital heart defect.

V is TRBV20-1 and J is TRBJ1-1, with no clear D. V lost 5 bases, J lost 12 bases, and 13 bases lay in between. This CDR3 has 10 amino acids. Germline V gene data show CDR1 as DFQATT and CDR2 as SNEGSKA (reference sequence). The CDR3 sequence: CSAGKSQTFF. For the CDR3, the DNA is TGCAGTGCTGGCAAATCGCAGACTTTCTTT.

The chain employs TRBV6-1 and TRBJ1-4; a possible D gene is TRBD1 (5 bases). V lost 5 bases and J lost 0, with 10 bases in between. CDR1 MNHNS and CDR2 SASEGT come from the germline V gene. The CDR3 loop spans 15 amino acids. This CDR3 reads CASSLRTPTNEKLFF. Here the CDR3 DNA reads TGTGCCAGCAGTTTACGGACACCAACTAATGAAAAACTGTTTTTT.

The DNA for the CDR3 is TGTGCCAGCAGTTTATGCAGAGGGGGTACTGAAGCTTTCTTT. This sequence encodes CASSLCRGGTEAFF. This sequence joins TRBV28 and TRBJ1-1; maybe TRBD1 (6 bases). CDR1 MDHEN and CDR2 SYDVKM come from the germline V gene. The germline V and J ends were trimmed by 0 bases and 5 bases, with 10 bases remaining between them. CDR3 length: 14 residues.

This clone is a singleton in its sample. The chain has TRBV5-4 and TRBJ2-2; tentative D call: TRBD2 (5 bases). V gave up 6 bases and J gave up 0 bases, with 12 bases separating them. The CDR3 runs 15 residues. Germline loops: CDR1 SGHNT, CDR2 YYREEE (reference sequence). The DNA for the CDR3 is TGTGCCAGCACCGAACGGGGATCGAACACCGGGGAGCTGTTTTTT. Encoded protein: CASTERGSNTGELFF.